This T cell receptor beta chain came from a study of cytomegalovirus exposure and HLA in healthy donors. Germline trimming cut 4 bases from V and 6 bases from J; bases unmatched to any gene: 6. Germline V gene data show CDR1 as MDHEN and CDR2 as SYDVKM. The CDR3 contains 15 residues. The PCR contained 60 Vbeta and 13 Jbeta primers. TCRdb keeps only in-frame clones here, not all; method: immunoSEQ multiplex PCR. This table holds about 58,000 clones. As to this clone: Its antigen is not known.

Study outcomes and limitations: HLA alleles were associated with fewer than 20,000 TCR beta sequences in a later analysis at 0.05 false discovery rate. About 87% or about 30% of the time was how often most TCR beta V segments were productive, according to an earlier analysis. Later analysis demonstrated an association between a missense DCLRE1C variant and TCR beta V- and J-gene trimming. Among TCR beta chains, those listed as cytomegalovirus-associated numbered fewer than 200.

The sequencing sample was made of PBMCs. This clonotype was obtained from a woman under 30 in good health and CMV-seronegative. The rearrangement links TRBV28 to TRBJ1-2; the match to TRBD1 covers 12 bases. DNA of the CDR3: TGTGCCAGCAGTTCCTCCGGGACAGGGGGCAATGGCTACACCTTC. It codes for CASSSSGTGGNGYTF.